A selection of T cell receptor beta chains follows, all from one sample in a study of blood T cell repertoires in COVID-19. Sequenced by immunoSEQ multiplex PCR; TCRdb stores in-frame clones only, minus some. The repertoire holds fewer than 200,000 clones, approximately 86% seen once, with around a sixth in the top ten. Sequencing was carried out using PBMCs or T cells enriched from blood (not recorded which). These receptors all stem from a man in his sixties who had recovered from COVID-19. Each CDR3 is given with its conserved first and last residue. The D gene is left open where the match is weak. Clone size appears in some rows only: once, few, many, or a class for an expanded clone.

v_gene	j_gene	abundance	d_gene	CDR3aa	CDR3nt
TRBV3-1/TRBV3-2	TRBJ2-1	.	.	CASSQGPGSSYNEQFF	TGTGCCAGCAGCCAAGGCCCGGGGAGCTCCTACAATGAGCAGTTCTTC
TRBV2	TRBJ2-2	.	.	CASSEDRGNTGELFF	TGTGCCAGCAGTGAAGACCGGGGGAACACCGGGGAGCTGTTTTTT
TRBV2	TRBJ1-2	.	TRBD1	CASSVQGASGYTF	TGTGCCAGCTCAGTCCAGGGGGCGAGTGGCTACACCTTC
TRBV28	TRBJ1-2	.	TRBD1	CASRSGGYGYTF	TGTGCCAGCAGGTCAGGGGGCTATGGCTACACCTTC
TRBV5-6	TRBJ1-2	.	TRBD1	CASSFRDRGPNYGYTF	TGTGCCAGCAGCTTTCGGGACAGGGGCCCGAACTATGGCTACACCTTC
TRBV23-1	TRBJ1-1	.	.	CARGALNTEAFF	TGCGCCAGAGGGGCTTTGAACACTGAAGCTTTCTTT
TRBV9	TRBJ1-5	.	.	CASSGLLNQPQHF	TGTGCCAGCAGTGGACTCCTAAATCAGCCCCAGCATTTT
TRBV6-5	TRBJ1-5	.	TRBD1	CASRGTDYSNQPQHF	TGTGCCAGCAGGGGGACAGATTATAGCAATCAGCCCCAGCATTTT
TRBV5-1	TRBJ1-4	.	.	CASSLEGGRAEKLFF	TGCGCCAGCAGCTTGGAAGGGGGGAGGGCTGAAAAACTGTTTTTT
TRBV28	TRBJ1-2	.	.	CASSSPVYRISNYGYTF	TGTGCCAGCAGTTCCCCCGTATACAGAATTTCTAACTATGGCTACACCTTC
TRBV5-5	TRBJ2-2	.	TRBD2	CASSLELAGGPSGELFF	TGTGCCAGCAGCTTGGAACTAGCGGGGGGGCCGTCCGGGGAGCTGTTTTTT
TRBV7-6	TRBJ2-5	once	.	CASSLAGVIPETQYF	TGTGCCAGCAGCTTAGCCGGGGTCATCCCTGAGACCCAGTACTTC
TRBV7-2	TRBJ2-7	few	TRBD1	CASSLSRGPYEQYF	TGTGCCAGCAGCTTAAGCAGGGGGCCTTACGAGCAGTACTTC
TRBV2	TRBJ1-4	few	.	CASKVDRSNEKLFF	TGTGCCAGCAAAGTCGACAGGTCTAATGAAAAACTGTTTTTT
TRBV30	TRBJ1-1	.	.	CAWSRGQPNTEAFF	TGTGCCTGGAGTCGAGGACAGCCGAACACTGAAGCTTTCTTT
TRBV28	TRBJ2-7	.	TRBD2	CASTRRERVYEQYF	TGTGCCAGTACACGGCGGGAGAGGGTCTACGAGCAGTACTTC
TRBV30	TRBJ2-5	once	.	CAWSTGLKETQYF	TGTGCCTGGAGTACGGGACTTAAAGAGACCCAGTACTTC
TRBV4-1	TRBJ1-3	.	.	CASSQDRGTGNTIYF	TGCGCCAGCAGCCAAGACAGGGGAACTGGAAACACCATATATTTT
TRBV10-2	TRBJ2-1	once	TRBD2	CASSAGRTISYNEQFF	TGCGCCAGCAGTGCCGGGAGGACGATCTCCTACAATGAGCAGTTCTTC
TRBV28	TRBJ1-2	.	TRBD1	CASSSGTGVYGYTF	TGTGCCAGCAGCTCCGGGACAGGGGTCTATGGCTACACCTTC
TRBV19	TRBJ1-1	medium-sized	.	CATSPRGTEAFF	TGTGCCACCTCCCCCAGGGGCACTGAAGCTTTCTTT
TRBV18	TRBJ2-3	.	TRBD2	CASSPRTSGGTDTQYF	TGTGCCAGCTCACCACGAACTAGCGGGGGTACAGATACGCAGTATTTT
TRBV24-1	TRBJ1-1	few	.	CATRWEERGEAFF	TGTGCCACCAGGTGGGAGGAAAGGGGTGAAGCTTTCTTT
TRBV5-1	TRBJ1-1	few	TRBD1	CASSPIQGAVEAFF	TGCGCCAGCAGCCCAATTCAGGGGGCGGTTGAAGCTTTCTTT
TRBV19	TRBJ2-4	.	TRBD1	CASGQGKAKNIQYF	TGTGCCAGTGGACAGGGTAAAGCCAAAAACATTCAGTACTTC
TRBV5-1	TRBJ2-5	.	.	CASSLWRRQETQYF	TGCGCCAGCAGCTTGTGGCGGAGACAAGAGACCCAGTACTTC
TRBV28	TRBJ1-6	.	TRBD1	CASIRRGRNSPLHF	TGTGCCAGCATTAGAAGGGGGCGGAATTCACCCCTCCACTTT
TRBV7-3	TRBJ2-7	once	TRBD1	CASSLTPDRGVEQYF	TGTGCCAGCAGCTTAACGCCGGACAGGGGTGTGGAGCAGTACTTC
TRBV7-6	TRBJ2-5	.	.	CASSLPNQETQYF	TGTGCCAGCAGCTTGCCTAACCAAGAGACCCAGTACTTC
TRBV27	TRBJ1-6	few	TRBD1	CASSLTTGAWTTGNSPLHF	TGTGCCAGCAGTTTAACCACAGGGGCCTGGACAACCGGTAATTCACCCCTCCACTTT
TRBV5-6	TRBJ2-7	.	TRBD1	CASSFQGAREQYF	TGTGCCAGCAGCTTTCAGGGGGCGAGGGAGCAGTACTTC
TRBV28	TRBJ1-5	few	TRBD1	CASSPGTGLNSNQPQHF	TGTGCCAGCAGTCCCGGGACAGGGTTAAATAGCAATCAGCCCCAGCATTTT
TRBV28	TRBJ1-3	.	.	CASSLWGGTGNTIYF	TGTGCCAGCAGTTTATGGGGGGGTACTGGAAACACCATATATTTT
TRBV29-1	TRBJ1-5	.	TRBD1	CSVGGIQAGGLSSNQPQHF	TGCAGCGTTGGGGGGATTCAAGCAGGGGGTCTCTCAAGCAATCAGCCCCAGCATTTT
TRBV5-1	TRBJ2-6	.	TRBD2	CASSRTGTSGRDGANVLTF	TGCGCCAGCAGCCGAACCGGGACTAGCGGGAGGGACGGGGCCAACGTCCTGACTTTC
TRBV21-1	TRBJ1-1	.	.	CASSKSGGPNTEAFF	TGTGCCAGCAGCAAAAGCGGGGGTCCGAACACTGAAGCTTTCTTT
TRBV13	TRBJ2-7	.	.	CASSYGGIDYEQYF	TGTGCCAGCAGCTATGGAGGGATAGACTACGAGCAGTACTTC
TRBV3-1/TRBV3-2	TRBJ1-1	.	TRBD1	CASSQGGTGGTEAFF	TGTGCCAGCAGCCAAGGGGGAACAGGGGGCACTGAAGCTTTCTTT
TRBV7-2	TRBJ2-3	.	.	CASSQLLAGNTQYF	TGTGCCAGCAGCCAACTCTTGGCGGGGAATACGCAGTATTTT
TRBV7-9	TRBJ1-3	.	.	CAIREGSTGNTIYF	TGTGCCATTCGGGAGGGTTCCACTGGAAACACCATATATTTT
TRBV11-2	TRBJ2-1	.	TRBD2	CASSFLAAGAILSEQFF	TGTGCCAGCAGCTTCCTAGCGGCGGGAGCGATCCTCTCCGAGCAGTTCTTC
TRBV12-3/TRBV12-4	TRBJ2-1	.	TRBD2	CASTRTSHEQFF	TGTGCCAGCACCAGGACTAGTCATGAGCAGTTCTTC
TRBV24-1	TRBJ2-2	.	.	CATTGPENTGELFF	TGTGCCACCACAGGGCCCGAGAACACCGGGGAGCTGTTTTTT
TRBV4-1	TRBJ2-7	.	.	CASSQDQDKTYEQYF	TGCGCCAGCAGCCAGGATCAGGACAAGACGTACGAGCAGTACTTC
TRBV28	TRBJ1-1	.	.	CASTLAINTEAFF	TGTGCCAGTACATTAGCTATAAACACTGAAGCTTTCTTT
TRBV28	TRBJ1-2	.	TRBD1	CASSFGQGVNGYTF	TGTGCCAGCAGTTTCGGACAGGGCGTCAATGGCTACACCTTC
TRBV5-1	TRBJ2-7	once	TRBD2	CASSLDPAGSSYEQYF	TGCGCCAGCAGCTTGGATCCAGCGGGGAGCTCCTACGAGCAGTACTTC
TRBV5-1	TRBJ2-7	few	.	CASSQDASSYEQYF	TGCGCCAGCAGTCAGGATGCGAGCTCCTACGAGCAGTACTTC
TRBV4-2	TRBJ2-1	.	.	CASSQVTDYNEQFF	TGTGCCAGCAGCCAAGTTACAGACTACAATGAGCAGTTCTTC